A single sample is the source of the 27 T cell receptor beta chains below, sequenced in a study of blood T cell repertoires in COVID-19. Some clones are missing from TCRdb's copy, which holds only in-frame ones; the method was immunoSEQ multiplex PCR. The table has roughly 41,000 clones, roughly 84% seen once. Sequenced sample: peripheral blood. The origin of the receptors is a man aged 55-75 years with active COVID-19.

The CDR3 loop is CASVRGSGHNEQFF. CDR3 coding DNA: TGTGCCAGCGTTAGAGGTAGCGGGCACAATGAGCAGTTCTTC. V usage is TRBV6-5 and J usage is TRBJ2-1; TRBD2 aligns across 7 bases. CDR3 length equals 14 residues. V was pared by 8 bases and J by 5 bases, with 9 bases of the junction left unmatched. CDR1 and CDR2 from the germline V gene are MNHEY and SVGAGI.

This CDR3 reads CASSLGEEGEQFF. The CDR3, as DNA: TGTGCCAGCAGCTTAGGGGAGGAAGGTGAGCAGTTCTTC. V and J are TRBV7-8 and TRBJ2-1, with D perhaps matching TRBD2 (6 bases). V was trimmed by 1 base and J by 9 bases, leaving 10 bases between them. Germline CDR1 reads SGHVS; CDR2 reads FQNEAQ. This CDR3 spans 13 amino acids.

CDR3 in amino acids: CASSAGLLAGVKYEQYF. As DNA, the CDR3 is TGTGCCAGCAGCGCAGGCCTCCTAGCGGGAGTGAAATACGAGCAGTACTTC. V gene TRBV28 combines with J gene TRBJ2-7; 10 bases line up with TRBD2. Trimming cost V 6 bases and J 4 bases; bases outside gene matches: 15. The length of the CDR3 is 17 residues. Germline CDR1 is MDHEN and CDR2 is SYDVKM.

V gene TRBV6-5 combines with J gene TRBJ1-3, with D uncertain. This CDR3 contains 15 residues. V was cut by 6 bases and J by 0 bases, with 12 bases left in between. The germline V gene has CDR1 MNHEY and CDR2 SVGAGI. CDR3 loop: CASSPDGSSGNTIYF. CDR3 coding DNA: TGTGCCAGCAGCCCCGACGGGTCCTCTGGAAACACCATATATTTT.

This chain uses TRBV18 with TRBJ2-3; weak D call: TRBD2 (5 bases). Germline V gives CDR1 KGHSH, CDR2 LQKENI. This CDR3 spans 14 amino acids. V lost 6 bases and J 3 bases, leaving 13 bases between the germline ends. Written as DNA, the CDR3 is TGTGCCAGCTCCCTAAGCGGTGGGACAGATACGCAGTATTTT. It translates to CASSLSGGTDTQYF.

Worth noting for this clone: In the same sample, other DNA sequences code for this CDR3. The rearrangement links TRBV24-1 to TRBJ2-3; 8 nucleotides align to TRBD2. The CDR3 has 16 amino acids. Germline V gene sequence: CDR1 KGHDR, CDR2 SFDVKD. J gave up 1 base and V 5 bases, and 7 bases lay outside the gene matches. CDR3 amino acids: CATSVTGGLGTDTQYF. The CDR3 DNA sequence: TGTGCCACCAGTGTGACGGGGGGGCTCGGCACAGATACGCAGTATTTT.

The chain has TRBV5-1 and TRBJ2-1, with TRBD2 matching over 8 bases. The CDR3 is 15 amino acids. V lost 4 bases to trimming and J lost 7 bases; unmatched junction nucleotides: 10. CDR1 and CDR2 from the germline V gene are SGHRS and YFSETQ. In nucleotides, the CDR3 is TGCGCCAGCAGCGTAAGCGGGAGTCCGCAAAATGAGCAGTTCTTC. Its protein is CASSVSGSPQNEQFF.

The chain carries TRBV25-1 and TRBJ2-2; 11 bases are a match to TRBD1. Germline CDR1 reads MGHDK; CDR2 reads SYGVNS. V lost 3 bases to trimming and J lost 5 bases; unmatched junction nucleotides: 11. This CDR3 is 18 amino acids long. CDR3 loop: CASSDLPGQGGETGELFF. The CDR3 DNA reads TGTGCCAGCAGTGACCTTCCGGGACAGGGGGGGGAAACCGGGGAGCTGTTTTTT.

CDR3 region: CASSPRRGTGELFF. Written as DNA, the CDR3 is TGTGCCAGCAGCCCCCGCCGGGGCACCGGGGAGCTGTTTTTT. V usage is TRBV7-2 and J usage is TRBJ2-2; a possible D gene is TRBD2 (5 bases). The CDR3 is made up of 14 amino acids. V was cut by 5 bases and J by 4 bases, with 11 bases left in between. Per the germline V gene, CDR1 is SGHTA and CDR2 is FQGNSA.

The chain is built from TRBV9 and TRBJ2-7, with TRBD2 matching over 8 bases. Germline V gene data show CDR1 as SGDLS and CDR2 as YYNGEE. The CDR3 is made up of 19 amino acids. V shed 7 bases, J shed 4 bases, and the junction held 25 bases outside the gene matches. CDR3 amino acids: CASQSGTQVVPGRVYEQYF. The CDR3 region has the DNA TGTGCCAGCCAGTCAGGCACCCAAGTAGTACCCGGGAGGGTATACGAGCAGTACTTC. The variable domain in full, completed from reference TRBV9 and TRBJ2-7, reads DSGVTQTPKHLITATGQRVTLRCSPRSGDLSVYWYQQSLDQGLQFLIQYYNGEERAKGNILERFSAQQFPDLHSELNLSSLELGDSALYFCASQSGTQVVPGRVYEQYFGPGTRLTVT.

CDR3: CATSDPTPGQGAYEQFF. CDR3 in DNA: TGTGCCACCAGTGACCCAACCCCGGGACAGGGGGCCTATGAGCAGTTCTTC. The chain combines TRBV24-1 with TRBJ2-1; the match to TRBD1 covers 12 bases. The CDR3 has 17 residues. Trimming removed 4 bases from V and 8 bases from J; junction bases left unmatched: 11. Germline V gene sequence: CDR1 KGHDR, CDR2 SFDVKD.

The rearrangement links TRBV2 to TRBJ1-5; 7 bases are a match to TRBD1. The junction had 7 bases not matched to a gene; V was cut back by 1 base and J by 4 bases. Germline lookup yields CDR1 SNHLY and CDR2 FYNNEI. This CDR3 is built from 16 residues. The CDR3 DNA reads as TGTGCCAGCAGTGAAGGGGGGGCAGGGGGTAATCAGCCCCAGCATTTT. Translating gives CASSEGGAGGNQPQHF.

The chain combines TRBV6-5 with TRBJ2-1; D is uncertain. This CDR3 is built from 16 residues. Trimming removed 2 bases at V and 0 bases at J, with 11 bases between. The V gene's germline CDR1 is MNHEY and CDR2 SVGAGI. The CDR3 loop reads CASSYEVDPSYNEQFF. CDR3 sequence (DNA): TGTGCCAGCAGTTACGAGGTAGACCCCTCCTACAATGAGCAGTTCTTC.

V usage is TRBV10-2 and J usage is TRBJ2-7, with 8 bases lining up with TRBD1. CDR3 length: 13 amino acids. Losses at the gene ends were 7 bases for V and 2 bases for J; bases not matched to a gene: 4. CDR1 and CDR2 (germline): WSHSY, SAAADI. CDR3 protein: CASNRGSTYEQYF. The CDR3 DNA reads TGCGCCAGCAACAGGGGGTCCACCTACGAGCAGTACTTC.

V usage is TRBV27 and J usage is TRBJ2-5; D gene unclear. Germline CDR1 and CDR2: MNHEY and SMNVEV (reference sequence). There are 14 residues in the CDR3. Trimming took 3 bases from V and 6 from J, leaving 14 bases between them. Here the CDR3 DNA reads TGTGCCAGCAGTTTTTCTTCACTATTAAAGACCCAGTACTTC. It translates to CASSFSSLLKTQYF.

The chain links TRBV18 to TRBJ2-1; 8 bases fit TRBD1. The CDR3 length is 16 residues. V lost 4 bases, J lost 1 base, and 6 bases stayed unmatched. The germline CDR1 and CDR2 sequences are KGHSH and LQKENI. Here the CDR3 DNA reads TGTGCCAGCTCACTCAATCGACAGGGGTCCTACAATGAGCAGTTCTTC. Its protein is CASSLNRQGSYNEQFF.

This clone was observed a single time. The DNA for the CDR3 is TGTGCCACCAGCGCCCTTGGGGGGAGGGGGGAGACCCAGTACTTC. Amino acids: CATSALGGRGETQYF. The chain carries TRBV15 and TRBJ2-5, with D perhaps TRBD2 (7 bases). CDR1 is LNHNV and CDR2 is YYDKDF in the germline V gene (reference sequence). The V end was cut by 5 bases, the J end by 5 bases, with 18 bases between. This CDR3 has 15 residues. Filled out from reference TRBV15 and TRBJ2-5, the complete variable domain reads DAMVIQNPRYQVTQFGKPVTLSCSQTLNHNVMYWYQQKSSQAPKLLFHYYDKDFNNEADTPDNFQSRRPNTSFCFLDIRSPGLGDTAMYLCATSALGGRGETQYFGPGTRLLVL.

The chain is built from TRBV12-3 or TRBV12-4 and TRBJ2-7; D remains ambiguous. V was cut by 2 bases and J by 5 bases, with 4 bases left in between. The CDR3 contains 11 residues. CDR3 bases: TGTGCCAGCAGTTTATCCGACGAGCAGTACTTC. Protein sequence: CASSLSDEQYF.

V is TRBV7-9 and J is TRBJ1-3, with D possibly TRBD1 on 6 matching bases. The V gene lost 2 bases and the J gene lost 0 bases, with 11 bases spanning the gap. Germline V gene lookup returns CDR1 SEHNR and CDR2 FQNEAQ (reference sequence). The CDR3 is made up of 16 amino acids. The CDR3 DNA follows: TGTGCCAGCAGCTTACGACAGGCAGACTCTGGAAACACCATATATTTT. Translated: CASSLRQADSGNTIYF.

There are a few counts of this clone. The chain joins TRBV9 to TRBJ1-5; the D gene is possibly TRBD1 (5 bases). There are 15 residues in the CDR3. Per the germline V gene, CDR1 is SGDLS and CDR2 is YYNGEE. Trimming took off 0 bases at V and 5 bases at J, with 12 bases between the two ends. The CDR3 region has the DNA TGTGCCAGCAGCGTAGCGGGAGGGGCGCATCAGCCCCAGCATTTT. It is translated as CASSVAGGAHQPQHF. The full variable domain, with the rest looked up from reference TRBV9 and TRBJ1-5, is DSGVTQTPKHLITATGQRVTLRCSPRSGDLSVYWYQQSLDQGLQFLIQYYNGEERAKGNILERFSAQQFPDLHSELNLSSLELGDSALYFCASSVAGGAHQPQHFGDGTRLSIL.

This clone was detected once. This chain links TRBV2 with TRBJ2-3; TRBD2 matches at 7 bases. With V trimmed by 9 bases and J by 0 bases, 6 bases remained unmatched. Germline CDR1 is SNHLY and CDR2 is FYNNEI. The CDR3 has 14 residues. CDR3 in DNA: TGTGCCAGTCTAGCGGAACCTAGCACAGATACGCAGTATTTT. Translation: CASLAEPSTDTQYF.

CDR3 coding DNA: TGCGCCAGCAGCAGGGGAGTCGCGGGAGGAGAGACCCAGTACTTC. It specifies CASSRGVAGGETQYF. The chain carries TRBV5-1 and TRBJ2-5; TRBD2 matches 8 bases. Germline lookup yields CDR1 SGHRS and CDR2 YFSETQ. The CDR3 contains 15 residues. V lost 4 bases, J lost 4 bases, and 9 bases stayed unmatched.

The genes are TRBV12-3 or TRBV12-4 and TRBJ1-3; D ambiguous. This CDR3 spans 12 amino acids. Trimming shortened V by 7 bases and J by 8 bases, and 12 bases separated the two germline ends. The CDR3 is CASTSSVDTIYF. The CDR3 DNA reads TGTGCCAGCACCTCATCGGTAGACACCATATATTTT.

The CDR3 loop reads CASSTSTGTGPYEQYF. The CDR3 coding sequence is TGTGCCAGTAGTACATCCACCGGGACAGGGCCCTACGAGCAGTACTTC. The chain couples TRBV19 to TRBJ2-7; 9 nucleotides agree with TRBD1. Trimming took 4 bases from V and 2 from J; bases not matched to a gene: 9. Germline assignment: CDR1 LNHDA and CDR2 SQIVND (reference sequence). This CDR3 has 16 amino acids.

This rearrangement joins TRBV5-1 to TRBJ2-7; D is unresolved. Germline V gene data show CDR1 as SGHRS and CDR2 as YFSETQ. Trimming left V 3 bases short and J 4 bases short, with 8 bases between. This CDR3 has 12 residues. The CDR3 nucleotides read TGCGCCAGCAGCTCCCAGGTATACGAGCAGTACTTC. This encodes CASSSQVYEQYF.

This rearrangement joins TRBV6-5 to TRBJ2-7; 7 nucleotides align to TRBD1. Germline V CDR1 and CDR2: MNHEY, SVGAGI. The CDR3 covers 14 residues. After removal of 5 bases from V and 3 bases from J, the junction contained 7 bases not matched to a gene. CDR3 nucleotide sequence: TGTGCCAGCAGTCTGACGGACAGGAGCTACGAGCAGTACTTC. Its translation: CASSLTDRSYEQYF.

The chain combines TRBV4-2 with TRBJ1-6; 8 nucleotides agree with TRBD1. From germline, CDR1 is LGHNA and CDR2 YNFKEQ. V lost 4 bases and J lost 6; bases outside the gene matches: 2. This CDR3 is built from 14 residues. The CDR3 here is CASSRDRINSPLHF. CDR3 DNA sequence: TGTGCCAGCAGCCGGGACAGGATTAATTCACCCCTCCACTTT.